This T cell receptor (beta chain) was retrieved from a study of cytomegalovirus exposure and HLA in healthy donors. Study information: Previous work identified 95 million to 140 million unique TCR beta sequences from around 200 million T cells. Study-level findings and limits: Across donors, sequencing depth was assumed by presence/absence analyses to be roughly uniform. Per a later analysis, HLA-associated TCR beta chains showed more clonal expansion than other, equally common TCR beta chains.

For this clone: What it binds is unknown.

This CDR3 is 14 amino acids long. V was clipped by 3 bases and J by 6 bases, with 12 bases between them. CDR1 and CDR2 from the germline V gene are KGHSH and LQKENI. PCR amplification relied on 60 Vbeta primers (plus 13 Jbeta primers). The protocol was immunoSEQ multiplex PCR, while the TCRdb copy is restricted to in-frame clones and leaves out a portion. Of about 100,000 clones listed, approximately 80% are singletons. Sequencing used PBMCs. This receptor was identified in a woman between 18 and 30 years old in good health and CMV-seropositive. This chain links TRBV18 with TRBJ2-1; D possibly corresponds to TRBD1 (6 bases). The CDR3 loop reads CASSPATGGNEQFF. CDR3 in DNA: TGTGCCAGCTCACCCGCGACAGGCGGCAATGAGCAGTTCTTC.